The 28 T cell receptor beta chains in this list originate from one sample, sequenced in a study of identical twins. TCRdb called the 5' RACE reads again in MiXCR, with one record for every CDR3 protein. The table includes 1.5 million to 2 million distinct CDR3 sequences, about 32% detected once. Sequencing used cord blood. The receptors were gathered from a newborn girl in good health.

This clonotype was seen only a few times. The V call is TRBV28, the J call TRBJ1-4; the match to TRBD1 covers 7 bases. The V segment lost 4 bases and the J segment 8 bases; nucleotides outside the gene matches: 4. Germline V CDR1 and CDR2: MDHEN, SYDVKM. The CDR3 is 13 residues long. CDR3 nucleotide sequence: TGTGCCAGCAGTTACAGGGGCAAAGAAAAACTGTTTTTT. It specifies CASSYRGKEKLFF.

This chain uses TRBV29-1 with TRBJ1-2; possible D gene TRBD1, 5 bases. V was shortened by 4 bases and J by 5 bases, with 11 bases between the two germline ends. This CDR3 region has 12 residues. CDR1 and CDR2 (germline): SQVTM, ANQGSEA. This CDR3 is CSVGQGLYGYTF. The CDR3 nucleotides read TGCAGCGTTGGCCAGGGATTGTATGGCTACACCTTC.

The rearrangement uses TRBV20-1 and TRBJ2-7; no reliable D call. Germline CDR1 DFQATT, CDR2 SNEGSKA (reference sequence). Trimming pared 1 base from V and 2 bases from J, leaving 18 bases between. The CDR3 extends over 16 amino acids. The CDR3 spells CSARAIGPAATYEQYF. In nucleotides, the CDR3 is TGCAGTGCTAGAGCCATAGGTCCAGCCGCAACCTACGAGCAGTACTTC.

The chain recombines TRBV27 with TRBJ2-7; 7 bases align to TRBD2. V lost 5 bases to trimming and J lost 4 bases; unmatched junction nucleotides: 11. This CDR3 region has 15 residues. Germline V gives CDR1 MNHEY, CDR2 SMNVEV (reference sequence). In DNA form, the CDR3 reads TGTGCCAGCAGTCCCGGAGTAGCGGGCACATACGAGCAGTACTTC. It yields the protein CASSPGVAGTYEQYF.

This clonotype was picked up a small number of times. This chain connects TRBV20-1 to TRBJ2-3; 7 bases fit TRBD2. V gave up 0 bases and J gave up 2 bases; unmatched junction bases: 5. The germline gives CDR1 DFQATT, CDR2 SNEGSKA (reference sequence). CDR3 length: 15 amino acids. CDR3 DNA: TGCAGTGCTAGAGACGTCCGGGACTACACAGATACGCAGTATTTT. Protein: CSARDVRDYTDTQYF.

This clonotype has only a few counts. V gene TRBV24-1 combines with J gene TRBJ1-5; 10 bases match TRBD1. The CDR3 loop spans 18 amino acids. The V gene end was trimmed by 2 bases and the J gene end by 0 bases; junction bases not matched to a gene: 6. The germline gives CDR1 KGHDR, CDR2 SFDVKD. CDR3: CATSDSPRTGGSNQPQHF. CDR3 in DNA: TGTGCCACCAGTGATTCTCCCCGGACAGGGGGTAGCAATCAGCCCCAGCATTTT.

A few counts support this clonotype. The CDR3 sequence: CASSYDRGGYNEQFF. The CDR3 DNA follows: TGTGCCAGCAGTTACGACAGGGGGGGTTACAATGAGCAGTTCTTC. The rearrangement uses TRBV6-2 or TRBV6-3 and TRBJ2-1; TRBD1 matches at 9 bases. The CDR3 length is 15 residues. Germline V CDR1 and CDR2: MNHEY, SVGEGT. J lost 4 bases, V lost 2 bases, and 3 bases had no gene match.

This chain uses TRBV28 with TRBJ1-2, with 7 bases that match TRBD1. V was clipped by 3 bases and J by 8 bases; unmatched bases: 12. CDR3 size: 15 residues. Germline V gene lookup returns CDR1 MDHEN and CDR2 SYDVKM. The CDR3 loop reads CASSLRDSPSRGYTF. The CDR3 nucleotides read TGTGCCAGCAGTTTGAGGGACAGCCCTTCCCGCGGCTACACCTTC.

A few counts support this clonotype. The chain combines TRBV20-1 with TRBJ1-6; D remains unclear. The CDR3 is 16 amino acids. The V gene lost 0 bases and the J gene lost 2 bases, with 11 bases spanning the gap. Germline CDR1 is DFQATT and CDR2 is SNEGSKA (reference sequence). DNA for the CDR3: TGCAGTGCTAGAGATCAGAGAGGGACCTATAATTCACCCCTCCACTTT. It is translated as CSARDQRGTYNSPLHF.

This clonotype came up a few times. The V gene is TRBV20-1, the J gene TRBJ2-1, with D perhaps assigned TRBD1 or TRBD2 (5 bases each). This CDR3 is 11 amino acids long. Per the germline V gene, CDR1 is DFQATT and CDR2 is SNEGSKA (reference sequence). The V and J ends lost 2 bases and 15 bases respectively, with 14 bases between them. CDR3 region: CSARRGTPLFF. The CDR3 nucleotides read TGCAGTGCTAGACGAGGGACCCCACTGTTCTTC.

The rearrangement uses TRBV6-6 and TRBJ2-1, with no clear D. Germline CDR1 reads MNHNY; CDR2 reads SVGAGI (reference sequence). The CDR3 contains 14 residues. Trimming stripped 0 bases from V and 13 bases from J, with 16 bases between. This CDR3 reads CASSYSSGEETQFF. The CDR3, as DNA: TGTGCCAGCAGTTACTCGAGTGGAGAAGAGACCCAGTTCTTC.

About this clonotype: Just one base apart from a much larger clone, this may be a read error. This rearrangement joins TRBV7-9 to TRBJ1-2, with D hard to call. Trimming took off 5 bases at V and 0 bases at J, with 7 bases between the two ends. CDR3 size: 13 residues. Germline CDR1 reads SEHNR; CDR2 reads FQNEAQ (reference sequence). Here the CDR3 DNA reads TGTGCCAGCAGCGCCAGTTCTAACTATGGCTACACCTTC. Its translation: CASSASSNYGYTF.

V is TRBV12-3 or TRBV12-4 and J is TRBJ2-2; TRBD2 agrees at 10 bases. J gave up 3 bases and V 5 bases, and 3 bases lay outside the gene matches. The CDR3 length is 15 residues. In DNA form, the CDR3 reads TGTGCCAGCAGTAGCGGGAGGGCCTACACCGGGGAGCTGTTTTTT. Its protein is CASSSGRAYTGELFF.

The rearrangement links TRBV7-6 to TRBJ2-7; 8 bases map to TRBD2. With 5 bases clipped from V and 7 bases from J, the junction kept 10 bases outside the gene matches. Germline assignment: CDR1 SGHVS and CDR2 FNYEAQ. The CDR3 is made up of 14 amino acids. The CDR3 region has the DNA TGTGCCAGCAGCGTCGGGACTAGTTTGCATGAGCAGTACTTC. Its protein product is CASSVGTSLHEQYF.

This clonotype was seen more than once but under ten times. This chain joins TRBV7-2 and TRBJ2-7; 11 positions agree with TRBD2. Trimming at V came to 5 bases and at J to 4 bases, leaving 7 bases not matched to a gene. The germline V gene has CDR1 SGHTA and CDR2 FQGNSA. The CDR3 spans 15 residues. CDR3 loop: CASSATSGGPYEQYF. The CDR3, as DNA: TGTGCCAGCAGCGCTACTAGCGGGGGACCTTACGAGCAGTACTTC.

The chain recombines TRBV10-3 with TRBJ1-1, with TRBD1 as a possible D gene (5 bases). The CDR3 sequence is 11 residues long. Germline V gene lookup returns CDR1 ENHRY and CDR2 SYGVKD. Trimming shortened V by 8 bases and J by 5 bases, and 9 bases separated the two germline ends. The CDR3 nucleotides are TGTGCCATCTCATCAGGGACTGAAGCTTTCTTT. Protein product: CAISSGTEAFF.

The rearrangement uses TRBV14 and TRBJ1-1; no reliable D call. V lost 2 bases, J lost 11 bases, and 21 bases lay in between. CDR1 and CDR2 from the germline V gene are SGHDN and FVKESK. The CDR3 has 15 amino acids. CDR3 sequence (DNA): TGTGCCAGCAGCCAACCGGGAGTTATCCCCTTTGAGGCTTTCTTT. Its protein is CASSQPGVIPFEAFF.

Regarding this clonotype: A read error may be the cause here, since a much bigger clone is one base away. The chain carries TRBV4-2 and TRBJ2-1; D remains unclear. Germline CDR1 reads LGHNA; CDR2 reads YNFKEQ. V was shortened by 1 base and J by 5 bases, with 9 bases between the two germline ends. CDR3 length: 14 residues. This CDR3 reads CASSQALQDNEQFF. The CDR3, as DNA: TGTGCCAGCAGCCAAGCCCTTCAAGACAATGAGCAGTTCTTC.

This clonotype was detected ten times or more. The gene calls are TRBV12-3 or TRBV12-4 and TRBJ1-5; D unresolved. This CDR3 comprises 13 residues. Trimming removed 3 bases at V and 2 bases at J, with 5 bases between. The CDR3 DNA follows: TGTGCCAGCAGTTTTAATCGCAATCAGCCCCAGCATTTT. This codes for CASSFNRNQPQHF.

The chain joins TRBV29-1 to TRBJ1-2, with D maybe TRBD1 (6 bases). CDR1 is SQVTM and CDR2 is ANQGSEA in the germline V gene. Trimming took 1 base from V and 6 from J, leaving 6 bases between them. The length of the CDR3 is 11 residues. The CDR3 is CSVEAGDGYTF. As DNA, the CDR3 is TGCAGCGTTGAAGCAGGGGATGGCTACACCTTC.

This chain connects TRBV6-1 to TRBJ2-3, with D perhaps matching TRBD1 or TRBD2 (9 bases each). The CDR3 covers 18 residues. V shed 6 bases and J shed 5 bases, with 27 bases lying between them. Germline V lookup: CDR1 MNHNS, CDR2 SASEGT. The DNA for the CDR3 is TGTGCCAGCAGGCGCACACAGGGGGCGGGAGGGCCGTTAGATACGCAGTATTTT. It specifies CASRRTQGAGGPLDTQYF.

In DNA, the CDR3 is TGTGCCAGTTCCGGGACAAGGGTTCTTGAAGCTTTCTTT. Translation gives CASSGTRVLEAFF. The chain links TRBV19 to TRBJ1-1; D may be TRBD1 (6 bases). Germline loops: CDR1 LNHDA, CDR2 SQIVND (reference sequence). V shed 8 bases and J shed 7 bases, with 17 bases lying between them. This CDR3 is 13 amino acids long.

This clonotype was picked up a small number of times. V gene TRBV20-1 combines with J gene TRBJ2-3, with D tentatively TRBD1 (6 bases). The V end lost 0 bases, the J end lost 2 bases, and 12 bases lay between the germline ends. Germline lookup yields CDR1 DFQATT and CDR2 SNEGSKA (reference sequence). CDR3 size: 15 residues. Written as DNA, the CDR3 is TGCAGTGCTAGAGATTACGGGACATACACAGATACGCAGTATTTT. Amino acid sequence: CSARDYGTYTDTQYF.

This clonotype is a singleton in its sample. The chain links TRBV27 to TRBJ1-6, with D tentatively TRBD1 (5 bases). The CDR3 has 12 residues. Trimming stripped 8 bases from V and 7 bases from J, with 9 bases between. Germline lookup yields CDR1 MNHEY and CDR2 SMNVEV (reference sequence). This CDR3 is CASCQGNSPLHF. The CDR3 coding sequence is TGTGCCAGCTGCCAGGGAAATTCACCCCTCCACTTT.

The chain recombines TRBV12-3 or TRBV12-4 with TRBJ2-3; TRBD2 aligns across 8 bases. The CDR3 is made up of 17 amino acids. With 3 bases clipped from V and 2 bases from J, the junction kept 10 bases outside the gene matches. For the CDR3, the DNA is TGTGCCAGCAGTTTTTTCGGCGGGGGGCCTCCCACAGATACGCAGTATTTT. Residues: CASSFFGGGPPTDTQYF.

This clonotype was detected a few times. The J gene is TRBJ2-1, the V gene TRBV9, with D hard to call. Trimming left V 2 bases short and J 4 bases short, with 13 bases between. In germline, CDR1 is SGDLS, CDR2 YYNGEE. There are 15 residues in the CDR3. This chain's CDR3 is CASSVVSEVYNEQFF. The CDR3 DNA reads as TGTGCCAGCAGCGTGGTCTCTGAGGTGTACAATGAGCAGTTCTTC.

This clonotype appeared a few times. This chain joins TRBV24-1 and TRBJ1-1; D is possibly TRBD1 (5 bases). The germline gives CDR1 KGHDR, CDR2 SFDVKD. V lost 3 bases and J lost 4, with 5 bases in between. The CDR3 extends over 12 amino acids. The DNA of the CDR3 is TGTGCCACCAGTGATGGGGGCACTGAAGCTTTCTTT. It codes for CATSDGGTEAFF.

As to this clonotype: Relative to the germline gene, one junction end is altered; a read error may explain this. The V gene is TRBV7-9, the J gene TRBJ1-5, with a tentative D call TRBD1 (5 bases). CDR3 length: 14 amino acids. CDR1 and CDR2 (germline): SEHNR, FQNEAQ (reference sequence). CDR3 DNA sequence: TGCGCCAGCAGCTTGGGCGGGGGAAGCCAGCCCCAGCATTTT. Its protein is CASSLGGGSQPQHF.